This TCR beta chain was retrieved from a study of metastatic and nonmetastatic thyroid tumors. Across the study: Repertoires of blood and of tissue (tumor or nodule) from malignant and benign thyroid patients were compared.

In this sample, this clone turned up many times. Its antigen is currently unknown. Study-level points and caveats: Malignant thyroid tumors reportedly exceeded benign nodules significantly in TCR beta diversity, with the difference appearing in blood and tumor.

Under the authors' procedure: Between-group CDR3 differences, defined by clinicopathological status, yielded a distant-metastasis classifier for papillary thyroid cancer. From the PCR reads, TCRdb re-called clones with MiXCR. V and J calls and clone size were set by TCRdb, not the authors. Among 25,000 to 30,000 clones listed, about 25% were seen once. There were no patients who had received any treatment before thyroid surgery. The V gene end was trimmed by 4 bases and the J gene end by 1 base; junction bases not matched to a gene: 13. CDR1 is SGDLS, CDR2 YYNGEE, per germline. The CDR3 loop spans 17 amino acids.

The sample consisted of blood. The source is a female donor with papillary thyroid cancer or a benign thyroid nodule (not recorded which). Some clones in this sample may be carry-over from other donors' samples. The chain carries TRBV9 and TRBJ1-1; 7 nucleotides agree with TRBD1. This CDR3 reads CASSPYAQGTANTEAFF. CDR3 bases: TGTGCCAGCAGCCCTTACGCACAAGGGACAGCGAACACTGAAGCTTTCTTT.